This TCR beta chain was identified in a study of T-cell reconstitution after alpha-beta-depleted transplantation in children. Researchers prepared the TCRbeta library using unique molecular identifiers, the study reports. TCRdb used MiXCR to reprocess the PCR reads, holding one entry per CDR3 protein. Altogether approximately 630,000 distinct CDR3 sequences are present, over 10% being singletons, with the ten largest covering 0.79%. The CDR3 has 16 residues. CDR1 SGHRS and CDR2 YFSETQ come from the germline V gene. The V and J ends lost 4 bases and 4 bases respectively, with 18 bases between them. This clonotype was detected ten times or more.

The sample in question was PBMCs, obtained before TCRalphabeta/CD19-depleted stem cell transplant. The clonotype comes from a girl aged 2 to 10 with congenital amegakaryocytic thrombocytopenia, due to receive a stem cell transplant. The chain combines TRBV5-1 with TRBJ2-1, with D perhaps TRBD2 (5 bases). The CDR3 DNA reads TGCGCCAGCAGCCCGACGATCCCGGGGAGATACAATGAGCAGTTCTTC. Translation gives CASSPTIPGRYNEQFF.